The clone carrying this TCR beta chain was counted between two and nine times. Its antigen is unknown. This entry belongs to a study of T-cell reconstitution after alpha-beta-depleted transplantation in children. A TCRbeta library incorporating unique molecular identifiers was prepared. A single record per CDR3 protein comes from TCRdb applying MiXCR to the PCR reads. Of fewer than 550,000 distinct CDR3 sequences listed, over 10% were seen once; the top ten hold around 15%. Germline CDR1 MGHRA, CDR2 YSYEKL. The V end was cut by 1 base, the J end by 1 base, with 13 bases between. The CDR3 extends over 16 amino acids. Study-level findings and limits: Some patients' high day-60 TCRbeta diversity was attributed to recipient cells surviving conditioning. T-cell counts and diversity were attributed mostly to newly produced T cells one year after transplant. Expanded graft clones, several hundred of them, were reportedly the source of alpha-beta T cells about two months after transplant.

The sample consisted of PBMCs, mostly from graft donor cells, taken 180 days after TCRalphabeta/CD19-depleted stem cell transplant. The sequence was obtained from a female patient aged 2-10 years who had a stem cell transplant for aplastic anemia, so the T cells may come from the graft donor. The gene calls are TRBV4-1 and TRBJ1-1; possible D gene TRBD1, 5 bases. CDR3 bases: TGCGCCAGCAGCCAAGCATCGACAGCAAAGAACACTGAAGCTTTCTTT. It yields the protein CASSQASTAKNTEAFF.